The rows below give T cell receptor beta chains drawn from one sample of a study of response to subunit inactivated influenza vaccine. TCRdb reprocessed the RT-PCR reads via MiXCR and lists one record per CDR3 protein. The repertoire consists of about 540,000 distinct CDR3 sequences, with around a quarter occurring once and the leading ten covering roughly 2.8%. These sequences were also reported in another study, on T cells expressing NK-cell markers.

Sequenced material: CD4+ T cells sorted from PBMCs, taken approximately 12 days after vaccination. These receptors were collected from a man aged 45-65 years who received an inactivated influenza vaccine. The CDR3 runs from the conserved cysteine through the conserved F or W. Each record gives: V gene, J gene, D gene, clone size, CDR3 protein, CDR3 DNA. D genes are given only for firm matches. Not every row has a clone size; where given, it reads once, few, many or a size class.

V gene: TRBV9
J gene: TRBJ1-4
D gene: -
clone size: -
CDR3 protein: CASSLDGRGEKLFF
CDR3 DNA: TGTGCCAGCAGCCTCGATGGGAGAGGCGAAAAACTGTTTTTT

V gene: TRBV20-1
J gene: TRBJ2-1
D gene: -
clone size: -
CDR3 protein: CSARGTTVYNEQFF
CDR3 DNA: TGCAGTGCTAGAGGGACAACCGTATACAATGAGCAGTTCTTC

V gene: TRBV6-1
J gene: TRBJ2-7
D gene: -
clone size: few
CDR3 protein: CASRRRRSNYEQYF
CDR3 DNA: TGTGCCAGCAGACGGAGACGCAGTAACTACGAGCAGTACTTC

V gene: TRBV7-9
J gene: TRBJ2-7
D gene: -
clone size: -
CDR3 protein: CASSLVGQPYEQYF
CDR3 DNA: TGTGCCAGCAGCTTAGTGGGCCAGCCCTACGAGCAGTACTTC

V gene: TRBV12-3/TRBV12-4
J gene: TRBJ1-3
D gene: -
clone size: few
CDR3 protein: CASSWRVGSGNTIYF
CDR3 DNA: TGTGCCAGCAGTTGGAGAGTGGGCTCTGGAAACACCATATATTTT

V gene: TRBV23-1
J gene: TRBJ2-6
D gene: -
clone size: -
CDR3 protein: CASSQLRFQGHSGANVLTF
CDR3 DNA: TGCGCCAGCAGTCAATTGAGGTTCCAGGGCCACTCTGGGGCCAACGTCCTGACTTTC

V gene: TRBV12-3/TRBV12-4
J gene: TRBJ2-2
D gene: -
clone size: -
CDR3 protein: CASRPRAENTGELFF
CDR3 DNA: TGTGCCAGCAGGCCCCGGGCCGAGAACACCGGGGAGCTGTTTTTT

V gene: TRBV4-3
J gene: TRBJ2-2
D gene: -
clone size: -
CDR3 protein: CASSQEGGFNTGELFF
CDR3 DNA: TGCGCCAGCAGCCAAGAGGGCGGGTTTAACACCGGGGAGCTGTTTTTT

V gene: TRBV7-2
J gene: TRBJ2-1
D gene: -
clone size: -
CDR3 protein: CASSPTGYEQFF
CDR3 DNA: TGTGCCAGCAGCCCGACGGGGTATGAGCAGTTCTTC

V gene: TRBV10-3
J gene: TRBJ2-1
D gene: -
clone size: -
CDR3 protein: CAISEWGSVGDEQFF
CDR3 DNA: TGTGCCATCAGTGAGTGGGGATCCGTTGGGGATGAGCAGTTCTTC

V gene: TRBV5-1
J gene: TRBJ2-2
D gene: -
clone size: -
CDR3 protein: CASSLETYTGELFF
CDR3 DNA: TGCGCCAGCAGCTTGGAGACCTACACCGGGGAGCTGTTTTTT

V gene: TRBV12-3/TRBV12-4
J gene: TRBJ2-3
D gene: TRBD2
clone size: -
CDR3 protein: CASNRGLAGDTQYF
CDR3 DNA: TGTGCCAGCAATCGGGGACTAGCGGGAGATACGCAGTATTTT

V gene: TRBV19
J gene: TRBJ2-7
D gene: -
clone size: -
CDR3 protein: CASSMGRGLDTYEQYF
CDR3 DNA: TGTGCCAGTAGTATGGGCCGGGGACTTGACACCTACGAGCAGTACTTC

V gene: TRBV11-2
J gene: TRBJ2-1
D gene: TRBD2
clone size: -
CDR3 protein: CASRKRDSYNEQFF
CDR3 DNA: TGTGCCAGCAGGAAGCGGGACTCCTACAATGAGCAGTTCTTC

V gene: TRBV11-1
J gene: TRBJ2-1
D gene: TRBD2
clone size: few
CDR3 protein: CASSSGTSGTHLYNEQFF
CDR3 DNA: TGTGCCAGCAGCTCAGGGACTAGCGGGACTCATTTGTACAATGAGCAGTTCTTC

V gene: TRBV3-1
J gene: TRBJ2-7
D gene: TRBD2
clone size: -
CDR3 protein: CASSQVGGPGEQYF
CDR3 DNA: TGTGCCAGCAGCCAGGTGGGAGGGCCTGGCGAGCAGTACTTC

V gene: TRBV20-1
J gene: TRBJ2-7
D gene: TRBD1
clone size: -
CDR3 protein: CSARAPGTAYEQYF
CDR3 DNA: TGCAGTGCTAGAGCTCCGGGGACAGCCTACGAGCAGTACTTC

V gene: TRBV7-9
J gene: TRBJ2-2
D gene: TRBD2
clone size: -
CDR3 protein: CASPFPSGGRNTGELFF
CDR3 DNA: TGTGCCAGTCCATTTCCCAGCGGGGGGCGGAACACCGGGGAGCTGTTTTTT

V gene: TRBV20-1
J gene: TRBJ2-1
D gene: -
clone size: few
CDR3 protein: CSAGGASGIYNEQFF
CDR3 DNA: TGCAGTGCTGGGGGGGCTAGCGGAATCTACAATGAGCAGTTCTTC

V gene: TRBV5-1
J gene: TRBJ2-3
D gene: -
clone size: -
CDR3 protein: CASSSGHGGSTDTQYF
CDR3 DNA: TGCGCCAGCAGCTCAGGTCATGGGGGAAGCACAGATACGCAGTATTTT

V gene: TRBV7-3
J gene: TRBJ2-7
D gene: -
clone size: -
CDR3 protein: CASSLNPGTPADEQYF
CDR3 DNA: TGTGCCAGCAGCTTAAACCCCGGGACCCCCGCGGACGAGCAGTACTTC

V gene: TRBV14
J gene: TRBJ2-3
D gene: -
clone size: -
CDR3 protein: CASSQVGSADTQYF
CDR3 DNA: TGTGCCAGCAGCCAAGTAGGCAGCGCAGATACGCAGTATTTT

V gene: TRBV7-2
J gene: TRBJ1-5
D gene: -
clone size: -
CDR3 protein: CASSLATGLNQPQHF
CDR3 DNA: TGTGCCAGCAGCTTAGCTACAGGCCTCAATCAGCCCCAGCATTTT

V gene: TRBV21-1
J gene: TRBJ2-3
D gene: -
clone size: few
CDR3 protein: CASSKGVVAAGVGDTQYF
CDR3 DNA: TGTGCCAGCAGTAAAGGAGTCGTAGCGGCAGGGGTAGGAGATACGCAGTATTTT

V gene: TRBV29-1
J gene: TRBJ2-7
D gene: -
clone size: few
CDR3 protein: CSVEDSSPYEQYF
CDR3 DNA: TGCAGCGTTGAGGACAGTTCTCCCTACGAGCAGTACTTC

V gene: TRBV20-1
J gene: TRBJ1-1
D gene: TRBD1
clone size: many
CDR3 protein: CSARTGVNTEAFF
CDR3 DNA: TGCAGTGCAAGGACAGGGGTGAACACTGAAGCTTTCTTT

V gene: TRBV28
J gene: TRBJ2-5
D gene: -
clone size: many
CDR3 protein: CASSRNYQETQYF
CDR3 DNA: TGTGCCAGCAGTCGCAATTACCAAGAGACCCAGTACTTC

V gene: TRBV12-3/TRBV12-4
J gene: TRBJ2-2
D gene: TRBD2
clone size: many
CDR3 protein: CASSLAGANTGELFF
CDR3 DNA: TGTGCCAGCAGCTTAGCGGGAGCAAACACCGGGGAGCTGTTTTTT

V gene: TRBV5-1
J gene: TRBJ2-1
D gene: -
clone size: many
CDR3 protein: CASSPSSLNNEQFF
CDR3 DNA: TGCGCCAGCAGCCCTTCCTCGCTAAACAATGAGCAGTTCTTC

V gene: TRBV12-3/TRBV12-4
J gene: TRBJ2-7
D gene: TRBD2
clone size: -
CDR3 protein: CASSPAASGSYEQYF
CDR3 DNA: TGTGCCAGCAGCCCGGCGGCTAGCGGGAGTTACGAGCAGTACTTC

V gene: TRBV7-2
J gene: TRBJ2-2
D gene: -
clone size: -
CDR3 protein: CASSLAGVVTGELFF
CDR3 DNA: TGTGCCAGCAGCTTAGCGGGGGTCGTCACCGGGGAGCTGTTTTTT

V gene: TRBV5-1
J gene: TRBJ2-2
D gene: -
clone size: few
CDR3 protein: CASSTDHTGELFF
CDR3 DNA: TGCGCCAGCAGCACTGACCACACCGGGGAGCTGTTTTTT

V gene: TRBV9
J gene: TRBJ2-2
D gene: TRBD1
clone size: many
CDR3 protein: CASSPPGTGNTGELFF
CDR3 DNA: TGTGCCAGCAGCCCTCCCGGGACAGGAAACACCGGGGAGCTGTTTTTT

V gene: TRBV29-1
J gene: TRBJ2-7
D gene: TRBD2
clone size: few
CDR3 protein: CSVPGTSSFSYEQYF
CDR3 DNA: TGCAGCGTCCCAGGGACTAGCTCTTTCTCCTACGAGCAGTACTTC

V gene: TRBV20-1
J gene: TRBJ2-2
D gene: -
clone size: -
CDR3 protein: CSARDTGGPGELFF
CDR3 DNA: TGCAGTGCTAGAGATACAGGAGGGCCCGGGGAGCTGTTTTTT

V gene: TRBV23-1
J gene: TRBJ2-3
D gene: -
clone size: -
CDR3 protein: CASIPTFTDTQYF
CDR3 DNA: TGCGCCAGCATTCCGACTTTCACAGATACGCAGTATTTT

V gene: TRBV7-2
J gene: TRBJ2-7
D gene: -
clone size: few
CDR3 protein: CASSSQTGHEQYF
CDR3 DNA: TGTGCCAGCAGCTCTCAAACAGGGCACGAGCAGTACTTC

V gene: TRBV19
J gene: TRBJ2-5
D gene: -
clone size: few
CDR3 protein: CASSIAKDSSTQYF
CDR3 DNA: TGTGCCAGTAGTATTGCCAAGGACTCGTCTACCCAGTACTTC

V gene: TRBV7-9
J gene: TRBJ2-7
D gene: -
clone size: few
CDR3 protein: CASGWEEQYF
CDR3 DNA: TGTGCCAGCGGGTGGGAAGAGCAGTACTTC

V gene: TRBV3-1
J gene: TRBJ1-4
D gene: -
clone size: -
CDR3 protein: CASSQQRGASEKLFF
CDR3 DNA: TGTGCCAGCAGCCAACAGAGGGGAGCGAGTGAAAAACTGTTTTTT

V gene: TRBV7-2
J gene: TRBJ2-7
D gene: -
clone size: few
CDR3 protein: CASSSPGTNEQYF
CDR3 DNA: TGTGCCAGCAGCTCACCCGGGACAAACGAGCAGTACTTC

V gene: TRBV5-1
J gene: TRBJ2-3
D gene: TRBD2
clone size: few
CDR3 protein: CASKPAGGVTDTQYF
CDR3 DNA: TGCGCCAGCAAGCCAGCGGGGGGGGTCACAGATACGCAGTATTTT

V gene: TRBV3-1
J gene: TRBJ1-1
D gene: -
clone size: -
CDR3 protein: CASSQTVPATEAFF
CDR3 DNA: TGTGCCAGCAGCCAAACAGTCCCAGCGACTGAAGCTTTCTTT

V gene: TRBV5-1
J gene: TRBJ2-3
D gene: TRBD1
clone size: -
CDR3 protein: CASSQEPLGQGHKGGDTQYF
CDR3 DNA: TGCGCCAGCAGCCAAGAACCCCTTGGACAGGGCCACAAAGGGGGAGATACGCAGTATTTT

V gene: TRBV10-3
J gene: TRBJ2-5
D gene: TRBD1
clone size: few
CDR3 protein: CAITRDRGETQYF
CDR3 DNA: TGTGCCATCACCCGAGACAGGGGAGAGACCCAGTACTTC

V gene: TRBV18
J gene: TRBJ1-5
D gene: TRBD1
clone size: -
CDR3 protein: CASSPSTGDNQPQHF
CDR3 DNA: TGTGCCAGCTCACCATCTACAGGGGACAATCAGCCCCAGCATTTT

V gene: TRBV20-1
J gene: TRBJ2-2
D gene: TRBD1
clone size: -
CDR3 protein: CSAGIMGQGAAGELFF
CDR3 DNA: TGCAGTGCTGGGATAATGGGACAGGGGGCGGCCGGGGAGCTGTTTTTT

V gene: TRBV5-1
J gene: TRBJ2-3
D gene: TRBD2
clone size: -
CDR3 protein: CASSMGRGGTDTQYF
CDR3 DNA: TGCGCCAGCAGCATGGGACGGGGGGGCACAGATACGCAGTATTTT

V gene: TRBV2
J gene: TRBJ1-1
D gene: -
clone size: -
CDR3 protein: CASRGTSLNTEAFF
CDR3 DNA: TGTGCCAGCAGGGGGACCAGTTTGAACACTGAAGCTTTCTTT

V gene: TRBV9
J gene: TRBJ2-1
D gene: -
clone size: -
CDR3 protein: CASSVDAYNEQFF
CDR3 DNA: TGTGCCAGCAGCGTCGACGCCTACAATGAGCAGTTCTTC

V gene: TRBV20-1
J gene: TRBJ1-6
D gene: TRBD1
clone size: few
CDR3 protein: CSAGQGINSPLHF
CDR3 DNA: TGCAGTGCCGGACAGGGCATAAATTCACCCCTCCACTTT

V gene: TRBV3-1
J gene: TRBJ1-2
D gene: TRBD1
clone size: -
CDR3 protein: CASSQMAGGNGYTF
CDR3 DNA: TGTGCCAGCAGCCAAATGGCAGGGGGCAACGGCTACACCTTC

V gene: TRBV5-4
J gene: TRBJ2-2
D gene: TRBD2
clone size: few
CDR3 protein: CASSWGTSANTGELFF
CDR3 DNA: TGTGCCAGCAGCTGGGGGACTAGCGCGAACACCGGGGAGCTGTTTTTT

V gene: TRBV5-1
J gene: TRBJ2-1
D gene: TRBD2
clone size: -
CDR3 protein: CASSLRLAGGNEQFF
CDR3 DNA: TGCGCCAGCAGCTTGAGACTAGCGGGAGGGAATGAGCAGTTCTTC

V gene: TRBV7-6
J gene: TRBJ2-5
D gene: -
clone size: -
CDR3 protein: CASSRGQVAETQYF
CDR3 DNA: TGTGCCAGCAGCCGCGGGCAGGTAGCCGAGACCCAGTACTTC

V gene: TRBV7-9
J gene: TRBJ2-1
D gene: -
clone size: -
CDR3 protein: CASSVDRSNEQFF
CDR3 DNA: TGTGCCAGCAGCGTCGACAGGTCTAATGAGCAGTTCTTC

V gene: TRBV2
J gene: TRBJ2-7
D gene: TRBD1
clone size: few
CDR3 protein: CASSGQGPTYEQYF
CDR3 DNA: TGTGCCAGCAGTGGACAGGGTCCTACCTACGAGCAGTACTTC